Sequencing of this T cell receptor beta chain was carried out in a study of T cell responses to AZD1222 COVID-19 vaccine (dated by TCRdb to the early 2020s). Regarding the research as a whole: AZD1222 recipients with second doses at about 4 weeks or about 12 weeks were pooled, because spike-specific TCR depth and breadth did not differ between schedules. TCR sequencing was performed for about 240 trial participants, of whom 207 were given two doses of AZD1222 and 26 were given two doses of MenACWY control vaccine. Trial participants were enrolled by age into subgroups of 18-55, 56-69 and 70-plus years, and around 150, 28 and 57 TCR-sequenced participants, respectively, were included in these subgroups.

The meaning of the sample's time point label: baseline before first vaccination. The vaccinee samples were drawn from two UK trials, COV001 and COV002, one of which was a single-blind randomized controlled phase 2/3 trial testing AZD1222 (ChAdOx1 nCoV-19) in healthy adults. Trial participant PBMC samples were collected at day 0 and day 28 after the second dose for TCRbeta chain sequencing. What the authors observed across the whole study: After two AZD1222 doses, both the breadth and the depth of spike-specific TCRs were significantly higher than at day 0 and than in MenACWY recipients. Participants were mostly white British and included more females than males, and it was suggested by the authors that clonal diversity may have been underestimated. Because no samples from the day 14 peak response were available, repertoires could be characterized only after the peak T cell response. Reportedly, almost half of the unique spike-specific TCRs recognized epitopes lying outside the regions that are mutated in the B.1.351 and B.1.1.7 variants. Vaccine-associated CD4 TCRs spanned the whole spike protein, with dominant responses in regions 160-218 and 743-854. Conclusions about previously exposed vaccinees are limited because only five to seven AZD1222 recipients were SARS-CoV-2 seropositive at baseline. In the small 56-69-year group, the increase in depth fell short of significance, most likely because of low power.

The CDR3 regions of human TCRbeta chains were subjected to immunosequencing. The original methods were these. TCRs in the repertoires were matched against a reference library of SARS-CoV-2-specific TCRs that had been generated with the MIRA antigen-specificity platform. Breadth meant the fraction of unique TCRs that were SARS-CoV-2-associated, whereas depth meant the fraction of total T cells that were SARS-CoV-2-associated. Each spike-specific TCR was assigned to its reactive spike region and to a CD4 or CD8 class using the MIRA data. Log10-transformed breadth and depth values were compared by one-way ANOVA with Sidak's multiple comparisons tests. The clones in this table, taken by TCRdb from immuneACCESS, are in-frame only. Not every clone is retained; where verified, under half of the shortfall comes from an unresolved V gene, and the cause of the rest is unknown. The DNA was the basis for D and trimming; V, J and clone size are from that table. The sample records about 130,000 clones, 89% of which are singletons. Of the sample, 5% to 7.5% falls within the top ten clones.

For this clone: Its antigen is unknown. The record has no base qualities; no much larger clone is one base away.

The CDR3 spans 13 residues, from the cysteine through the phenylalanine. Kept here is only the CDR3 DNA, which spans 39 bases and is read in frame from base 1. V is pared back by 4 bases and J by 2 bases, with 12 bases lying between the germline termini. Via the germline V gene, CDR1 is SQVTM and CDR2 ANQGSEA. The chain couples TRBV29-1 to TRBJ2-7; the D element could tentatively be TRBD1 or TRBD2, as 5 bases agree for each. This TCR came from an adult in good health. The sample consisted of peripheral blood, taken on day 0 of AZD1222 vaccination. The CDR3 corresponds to CSVAFWGTYEQYF. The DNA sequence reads TGCAGCGTTGCTTTTTGGGGGACCTACGAGCAGTACTTC.